Ten or more counts support the clone carrying this T cell receptor (beta chain). Its antigen is unknown. TCRdb recomputed calls from the RT-PCR reads with MiXCR, one row per CDR3 protein. The table has 450,000 to 600,000 distinct CDR3 sequences, 16% seen once. Trimming pared 4 bases from V and 0 bases from J, leaving 8 bases between. The CDR3 runs to 14 residues. CDR1 KGHSH and CDR2 LQKENI come from the germline V gene. This sample is part of a study of response to subunit inactivated influenza vaccine. Broader study findings: Few additional T cells are recruited per seasonal influenza vaccination, authors suggested.

The chain combines TRBV18 with TRBJ2-3; no clear D. The sequences come from CD4+ T cells sorted from PBMCs, collected about 23 months after vaccination. This TCR came from a man aged 50 to 69 who received an inactivated influenza vaccine. The CDR3 DNA is TGTGCCAGCTCACGGGCCTTTAGCACAGATACGCAGTATTTT. Protein product: CASSRAFSTDTQYF.